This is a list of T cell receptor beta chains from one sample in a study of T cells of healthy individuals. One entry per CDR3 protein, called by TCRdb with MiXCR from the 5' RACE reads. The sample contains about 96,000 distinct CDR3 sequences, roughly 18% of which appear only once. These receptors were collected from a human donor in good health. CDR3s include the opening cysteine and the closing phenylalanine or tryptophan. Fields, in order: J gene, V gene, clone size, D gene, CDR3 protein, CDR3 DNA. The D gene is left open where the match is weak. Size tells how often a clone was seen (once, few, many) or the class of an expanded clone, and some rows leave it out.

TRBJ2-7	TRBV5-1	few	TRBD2	CASSFSSGSPEYEQYF	TGCGCCAGCAGCTTCTCTAGCGGGAGTCCCGAATACGAGCAGTACTTC
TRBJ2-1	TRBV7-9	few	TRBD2	CASSSGTSGLNEQFF	TGTGCCAGCAGTTCGGGGACTAGCGGGTTGAATGAGCAGTTCTTC
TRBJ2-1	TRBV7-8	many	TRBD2	CASSLVAGGSYNEQFF	TGTGCCAGCAGCTTGGTAGCGGGGGGCTCCTACAATGAGCAGTTCTTC
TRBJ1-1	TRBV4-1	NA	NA	CASSQNPQAVNTEAFF	TGCGCCAGCAGCCAAAATCCGCAGGCTGTGAACACTGAAGCTTTCTTT
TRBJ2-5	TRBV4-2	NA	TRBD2	CASSQASGGAYQETQYF	TGTGCCAGCAGCCAAGCTAGCGGGGGGGCGTACCAAGAGACCCAGTACTTC
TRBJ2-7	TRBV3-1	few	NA	CASSPTAVSYEQYF	TGTGCCAGCAGCCCCACGGCGGTGTCCTACGAGCAGTACTTC
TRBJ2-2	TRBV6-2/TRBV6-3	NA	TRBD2	CASSSPGLAGALSGTGELFF	TGTGCCAGCAGTTCGCCCGGACTAGCGGGAGCGCTGTCGGGGACCGGGGAGCTGTTTTTT
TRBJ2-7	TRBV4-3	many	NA	CASSQENWSEQYF	TGCGCCAGCAGCCAAGAGAATTGGAGCGAGCAGTACTTC
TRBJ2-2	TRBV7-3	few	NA	CASSQQGGLSTGELFF	TGTGCCAGCAGCCAGCAGGGGGGGCTGAGCACCGGGGAGCTGTTTTTT
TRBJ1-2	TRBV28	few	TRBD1	CASSLLGQGVGYTF	TGTGCCAGCAGTTTATTGGGACAGGGGGTTGGCTACACCTTC
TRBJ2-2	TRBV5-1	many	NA	CASSFREANTGELFF	TGCGCCAGCAGCTTTCGAGAAGCGAACACCGGGGAGCTGTTTTTT
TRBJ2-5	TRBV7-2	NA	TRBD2	CASSRDSPGGETQYF	TGTGCCAGCAGTCGGGACTCGCCGGGGGGAGAGACCCAGTACTTC
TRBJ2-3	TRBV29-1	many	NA	CSVVHGDTQYF	TGCAGCGTTGTTCATGGAGATACGCAGTATTTT
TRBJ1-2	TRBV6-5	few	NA	CASSYSGRGSYGYTF	TGTGCCAGCAGTTACTCTGGCAGGGGAAGCTATGGCTACACCTTC
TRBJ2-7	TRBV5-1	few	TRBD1	CASSFGQGDGEQYF	TGCGCCAGCAGCTTCGGACAGGGTGATGGGGAGCAGTACTTC
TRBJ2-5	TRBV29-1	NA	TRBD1	CSAEVGTEETQYF	TGCAGCGCTGAAGTCGGGACAGAAGAGACCCAGTACTTC
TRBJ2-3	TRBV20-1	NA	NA	CSAKAPERRSTDTQYF	TGCAGTGCAAAGGCCCCGGAGCGGCGGAGCACAGATACGCAGTATTTT
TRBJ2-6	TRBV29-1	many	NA	CSAVLINVLTF	TGCAGCGCCGTACTGATCAACGTCCTGACTTTC
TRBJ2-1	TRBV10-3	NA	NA	CAIGTREQPYNEQFF	TGTGCCATCGGGACTCGTGAACAACCTTACAATGAGCAGTTCTTC
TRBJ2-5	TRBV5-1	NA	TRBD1	CASSVSGQAAETQYF	TGCGCCAGCAGCGTATCGGGACAGGCTGCAGAGACCCAGTACTTC
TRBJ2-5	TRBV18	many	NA	CASSPRLVAPEETQYF	TGTGCCAGCTCACCACGTCTCGTCGCTCCCGAAGAGACCCAGTACTTC
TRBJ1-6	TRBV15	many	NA	CATSSNQIYNSPLHF	TGTGCCACCAGCAGTAATCAGATCTATAATTCACCCCTCCACTTT
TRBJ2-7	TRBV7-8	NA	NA	CASSPGGGTYEQYF	TGTGCCAGCAGCCCCGGGGGAGGAACTTACGAGCAGTACTTC
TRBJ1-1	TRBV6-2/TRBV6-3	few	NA	CASSNGDVSEAFF	TGTGCCAGCAGCAATGGGGACGTCTCCGAAGCTTTCTTT